This T cell receptor beta chain was found in a study of cytomegalovirus exposure and HLA in healthy donors. Overall study results and limits: The study had only CMV serostatus as immune exposure information.

PCR primers comprised 60 Vbeta and 13 Jbeta primers. TCRdb's copy holds only in-frame clones and misses some; the assay was immunoSEQ multiplex PCR. Of some 71,000 clones detected, about 70% appear once; the ten largest clones hold roughly 9.8%. Note on this clone: Antigen unknown.

J lost 4 bases, V lost 5 bases, and 9 bases had no gene match. The germline V gene has CDR1 MNHNY and CDR2 SVGAGI (reference sequence). This CDR3 spans 15 amino acids. The receptor was derived from a woman aged 50 to 60 in good health and CMV-seropositive. Material for sequencing was PBMCs. The chain links TRBV6-6 to TRBJ2-7, with 9 bases that match TRBD2. The CDR3 bases are TGTGCCAGCAGTGGGGGTAGCGGGAGTTGGTACGAGCAGTACTTC. Translated: CASSGGSGSWYEQYF.